This is a list of T cell receptor beta chains from one sample in a study of cytomegalovirus exposure and HLA in healthy donors. Profiled with immunoSEQ multiplex PCR; TCRdb holds only in-frame clones, not every one. This sample carries 150,000 to 200,000 clones, around 85% of them seen once, and the ten largest clones take roughly 1.9%. The sequencing sample was made of PBMCs. The receptors shown here come from a human donor in good health. CDR3s include the opening cysteine and the closing phenylalanine or tryptophan. A D gene is named only where the DNA matches it firmly. Some rows have no size entry. The others give once, few or many, or a class for an expanded clone.

V	J	size	D	DNA	CDR3
TRBV9	TRBJ2-2	-	TRBD2	TGTGCCAGCAGCGCCCGGGACTACCACACCGGGGAGCTGTTTTTT	CASSARDYHTGELFF
TRBV19	TRBJ1-4	-	-	TGTGCCAGTAGTGCCGACACCTTTACTAATGAAAAACTGTTTTTT	CASSADTFTNEKLFF
TRBV6-1	TRBJ1-4	few	-	TGTGCCAGCACTAGGGGCCTTAATGAAAAACTGTTTTTT	CASTRGLNEKLFF
TRBV7-2	TRBJ1-2	-	TRBD1	TGTGCCAGCATACTCCGACAGGGGGATACGGGTGGCTACACCTTC	CASILRQGDTGGYTF
TRBV29-1	TRBJ1-2	-	TRBD1	TGCAGCGTTGGGGGGACAGTCCCTGGCTACACCTTC	CSVGGTVPGYTF
TRBV4-3	TRBJ2-7	-	-	TGCGCCAGCAGCCAAGCAGAGGGGAGGTACGAGCAGTACTTC	CASSQAEGRYEQYF
TRBV6-6	TRBJ2-7	once	-	TGTGCCAGCAGGTGGCAGGGCTACGAGCAGTACTTC	CASRWQGYEQYF
TRBV27	TRBJ2-7	-	-	TGTGCCACTGGGGCGGGGGCGAACGAGCAGTACTTC	CATGAGANEQYF
TRBV5-1	TRBJ1-2	-	-	TGCGCCAGCAGCTCGGACACCACTAACTATGGCTACACCTTC	CASSSDTTNYGYTF
TRBV6-5	TRBJ2-5	once	TRBD1	TGTGCCAGCCGTGTGACAGGGACCCAAGAGACCCAGTACTTC	CASRVTGTQETQYF
TRBV6-1	TRBJ2-5	-	-	TGTGCCAGCAGTGAATGGGCAGGGGACCAAGAGACCCAGTACTTC	CASSEWAGDQETQYF
TRBV7-3	TRBJ2-3	few	TRBD1	TGTGCCAGCAGCCCTACAGGGGGCGCAGATACGCAGTATTTT	CASSPTGGADTQYF
TRBV5-1	TRBJ2-7	once	TRBD1	TGCGCCAGCAGCTTGGACAGGGGGGCTTACGAGCAGTACTTC	CASSLDRGAYEQYF
TRBV10-3	TRBJ2-5	-	-	TGTGCCATCAGTGAGGGGTTAGCCCAAGAGACCCAGTACTTC	CAISEGLAQETQYF
TRBV5-1	TRBJ1-6	-	TRBD1	TGCGCCAGCAGCGGCGGACAGGGGGTGGGGGCACCCCTCCACTTT	CASSGGQGVGAPLHF
TRBV7-6	TRBJ1-2	few	TRBD1	TGTGCCAGCAGCTTGGGGGGACAGGGTTCTAACTATGGCTACACCTTC	CASSLGGQGSNYGYTF
TRBV6-5	TRBJ1-4	-	-	TGTGCCAGCAGTTCCGTCGGGTCCGTTAATGAAAAACTGTTTTTT	CASSSVGSVNEKLFF
TRBV6-1	TRBJ1-1	-	-	TGTGCCAGCAGGCGGATAGGTAGTGAAGCTTTCTTT	CASRRIGSEAFF
TRBV21-1	TRBJ2-7	-	-	TGTGCCAGCAGCAAGGCCGAGCAGTACTTC	CASSKAEQYF
TRBV2	TRBJ1-2	-	-	TGTGCCAGCAGTGAGGGGGCAGTCTATGGCTACACCTTC	CASSEGAVYGYTF
TRBV11-2	TRBJ1-5	-	-	TGTGCCAGCAGGGCTTCTGGGACATCGACCCAGCATTTT	CASRASGTSTQHF
TRBV6-4	TRBJ2-3	few	TRBD2	TGTGCCAGCAGTGACTCCAGCGGGGCCACAGATACGCAGTATTTT	CASSDSSGATDTQYF
TRBV9	TRBJ2-2	-	TRBD1	TGTGCCAGCAGCGCCCTCATCTCCGGGACAGGGTGGGACGGGGAGCTGTTTTTT	CASSALISGTGWDGELFF
TRBV4-1	TRBJ1-6	-	TRBD1	TGCGCCAGCAGCCAAGATCTAGTGACCGGGACAGGGAATTCACCCCTCCACTTT	CASSQDLVTGTGNSPLHF
TRBV2	TRBJ2-2	-	TRBD1	TGTGCCAGCAGTTTGACAGGGGCGAACACCGGGGAGCTGTTTTTT	CASSLTGANTGELFF
TRBV25-1	TRBJ2-3	-	TRBD2	TGTGCCAGCAGTGAAACAGAGAGGCGGGGGGGCCTGACAGATACGCAGTATTTT	CASSETERRGGLTDTQYF
TRBV6-5	TRBJ1-1	-	-	TGTGCCAGCAGTTACCCGGGAGTGAACACTGAAGCTTTCTTT	CASSYPGVNTEAFF
TRBV6-4	TRBJ1-6	-	-	TGTGCCAGCAGCAACGGGGGGGGTCGCTCACCCCTCCACTTT	CASSNGGGRSPLHF
TRBV27	TRBJ1-1	-	-	TGTGCCAGCAGTTTAAGGGGCTACACTGAAGCTTTCTTT	CASSLRGYTEAFF
TRBV4-3	TRBJ2-1	-	TRBD2	TGCGCCAGCAGCCAAGCTTACCGGACTAGCGTTGCGGATGAGCAGTTCTTC	CASSQAYRTSVADEQFF
TRBV5-6	TRBJ2-3	-	-	TGTGCCAGCAGCTTGATATGGCGGGGTACTACTAGCACAGATACGCAGTATTTT	CASSLIWRGTTSTDTQYF
TRBV6-4	TRBJ2-5	-	TRBD1	TGTGCCAGCAGTCGGACAGGGCGCACCGATCAAGAGACCCAGTACTTC	CASSRTGRTDQETQYF
TRBV29-1	TRBJ2-5	-	-	TGCAGCGTTGAAGATCCCTCAGGGGAGACCCAGTACTTC	CSVEDPSGETQYF
TRBV5-6	TRBJ2-5	-	-	TGTGCCAGCAGCTTGGATAGGACCCAGTACTTC	CASSLDRTQYF
TRBV19	TRBJ2-7	once	TRBD2	TGTGCCAGTAGTATCGTAGCGGGGGGCCACGAGCAGTACTTC	CASSIVAGGHEQYF
TRBV2	TRBJ1-1	-	-	TGTGCCAGCAGTGAATGGTTGGTTATTAGAGAAGCTTTCTTT	CASSEWLVIREAFF
TRBV5-4	TRBJ1-2	-	-	TGTGCCGCAAGAGTCGGGGGGGGTCAACTTAACTATGGCTACACCTTC	CAARVGGGQLNYGYTF
TRBV9	TRBJ2-1	-	TRBD2	TGTGCCAGCAGCCCAGGGACTAGCTCAAGTGAGCAGTTCTTC	CASSPGTSSSEQFF
TRBV10-3	TRBJ1-1	-	-	TGTGCCATCAGTGGTTTGGGGCTGAGTGAAGCTTTCTTT	CAISGLGLSEAFF
TRBV11-3	TRBJ1-6	-	-	TGTGCCAGCAGCTTAGGAGACTATTCACCCCTCCACTTT	CASSLGDYSPLHF
TRBV9	TRBJ1-2	-	-	TGTGCCAGCAGCGTAGGGCCAGGAGGACCTGAAGACTATGGCTACACCTTC	CASSVGPGGPEDYGYTF
TRBV11-2	TRBJ2-1	few	TRBD2	TGTGCCAGCAGCTTAGGGGTGGGGACTAAAAACAATGAGCAGTTCTTC	CASSLGVGTKNNEQFF
TRBV7-9	TRBJ1-3	-	-	TGTGCCAGCAGCCCACTAGTAAACACCATATATTTT	CASSPLVNTIYF
TRBV15	TRBJ2-5	-	TRBD2	TGTGCCACCAGCTCGGGGGGCGGGGGGACCTACCAAGAGACCCAGTACTTC	CATSSGGGGTYQETQYF
TRBV5-6	TRBJ1-2	-	TRBD1	TGTGCCAGCAGCCGGTCGGGGACAGGGCGCTATGGCTACACCTTC	CASSRSGTGRYGYTF
TRBV5-1	TRBJ2-7	-	TRBD2	TGCGCCAGCAGCTTGCTTTCTGGGGGGGAACCCGACGAGCAGTACTTC	CASSLLSGGEPDEQYF
TRBV7-9	TRBJ1-1	-	-	TGTTCCAGCAGCTTTAGGAACACTGAAGCTTTCTTT	CSSSFRNTEAFF
TRBV6-5	TRBJ2-2	few	-	TGTGCCAGCAGTTACCTTTCCGGGGAGCTGTTTTTT	CASSYLSGELFF
TRBV5-1	TRBJ1-1	-	TRBD1	TGCGCCAGCAGACCGACAGTCGACAGGGCCGCTGAAGCTTTCTTT	CASRPTVDRAAEAFF
TRBV4-3	TRBJ2-4	once	-	TGCGCCAGCAGCCAAGAGGAGGGTAACATTCAGTACTTC	CASSQEEGNIQYF
TRBV7-9	TRBJ1-2	-	-	TGTGCCAGCAGCTTGACAGACTATGGCTACACCTTC	CASSLTDYGYTF
TRBV7-9	TRBJ2-3	-	-	TGTGCCAGCAGCTTACCTTCCCTAGCGACCATCACAGATACGCAGTATTTT	CASSLPSLATITDTQYF